The clone carrying this T cell receptor (beta chain) occurred many times. The target antigen is unknown. This sample was included in a study of T-cell memory formation after mild COVID-19. Study-wide results and limits: Whereas later expanders leaned CD4+, clones contracting day 15 to 85 showed a balanced CD4/CD8 makeup.

TCRdb re-called the 5' RACE reads through MiXCR, storing one row per CDR3 protein. The sample has 300,000 to 350,000 distinct CDR3 sequences, roughly 15% seen once. The CDR3 covers 11 residues. Deletions cut 4 bases from V and 2 bases from J, with 1 base between. CDR1 ENHRY and CDR2 SYGVKD come from the germline V gene. This clonotype was obtained from a young man who had mild COVID-19 (a few samples of this study predate the infection). Cell type and time point are not known. The rearrangement links TRBV10-3 to TRBJ2-3; D is unresolved. The sequenced material came from PBMCs or a T cell subset sorted from them (not recorded which). This CDR3 reads CAISATDTQYF. The DNA for the CDR3 is TGTGCCATCAGTGCCACAGATACGCAGTATTTT.